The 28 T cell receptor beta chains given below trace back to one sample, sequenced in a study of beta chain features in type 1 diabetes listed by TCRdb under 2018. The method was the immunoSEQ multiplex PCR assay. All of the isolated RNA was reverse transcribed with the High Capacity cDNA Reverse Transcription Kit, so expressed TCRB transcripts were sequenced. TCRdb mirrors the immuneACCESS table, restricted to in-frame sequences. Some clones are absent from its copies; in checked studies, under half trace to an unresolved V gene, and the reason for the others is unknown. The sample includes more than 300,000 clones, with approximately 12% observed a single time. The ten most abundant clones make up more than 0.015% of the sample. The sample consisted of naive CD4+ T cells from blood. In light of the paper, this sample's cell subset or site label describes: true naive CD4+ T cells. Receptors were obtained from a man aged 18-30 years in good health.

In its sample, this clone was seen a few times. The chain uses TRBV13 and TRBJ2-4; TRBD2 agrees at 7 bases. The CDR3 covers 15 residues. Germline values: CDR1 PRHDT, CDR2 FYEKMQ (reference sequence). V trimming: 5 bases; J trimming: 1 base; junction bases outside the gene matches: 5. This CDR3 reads CASSNVGGAKNIQYF. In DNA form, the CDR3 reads TGTGCCAGCAGCAACGTGGGGGGGGCCAAAAACATTCAGTACTTC.

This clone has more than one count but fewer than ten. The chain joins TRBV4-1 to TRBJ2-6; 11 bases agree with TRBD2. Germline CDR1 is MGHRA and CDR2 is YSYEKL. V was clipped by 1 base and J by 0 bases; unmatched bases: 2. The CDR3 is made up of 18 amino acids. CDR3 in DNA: TGCGCCAGCAGCCAAGGTACTAGCGGGGGCTCTGGGGCCAACGTCCTGACTTTC. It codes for CASSQGTSGGSGANVLTF.

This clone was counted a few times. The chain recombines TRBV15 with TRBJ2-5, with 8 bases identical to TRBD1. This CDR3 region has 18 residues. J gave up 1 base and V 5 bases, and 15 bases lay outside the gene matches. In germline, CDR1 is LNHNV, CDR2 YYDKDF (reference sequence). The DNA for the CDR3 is TGTGCCACCAGCCCTGCCTCTAGGACAGGGCTCTTCCAAGAGACCCAGTACTTC. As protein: CATSPASRTGLFQETQYF.

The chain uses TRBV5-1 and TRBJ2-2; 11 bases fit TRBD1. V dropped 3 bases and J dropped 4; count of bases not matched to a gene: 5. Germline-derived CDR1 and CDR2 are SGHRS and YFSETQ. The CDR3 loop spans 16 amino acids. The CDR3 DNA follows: TGCGCCAGCAGCTGGGCCGGGACAGGGGGCACCGGGGAGCTGTTTTTT. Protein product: CASSWAGTGGTGELFF.

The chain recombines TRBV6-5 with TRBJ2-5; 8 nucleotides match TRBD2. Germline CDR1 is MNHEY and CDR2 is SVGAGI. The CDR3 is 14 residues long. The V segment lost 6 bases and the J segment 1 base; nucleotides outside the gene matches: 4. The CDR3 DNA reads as TGTGCCAGCAGCCTACTAGCGGCCCAAGAGACCCAGTACTTC. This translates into CASSLLAAQETQYF.

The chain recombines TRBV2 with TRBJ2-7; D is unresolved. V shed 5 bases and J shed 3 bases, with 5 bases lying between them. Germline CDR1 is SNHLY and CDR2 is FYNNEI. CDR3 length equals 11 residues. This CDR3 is CASSRGYEQYF. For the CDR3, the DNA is TGTGCCAGCAGTCGAGGCTACGAGCAGTACTTC.

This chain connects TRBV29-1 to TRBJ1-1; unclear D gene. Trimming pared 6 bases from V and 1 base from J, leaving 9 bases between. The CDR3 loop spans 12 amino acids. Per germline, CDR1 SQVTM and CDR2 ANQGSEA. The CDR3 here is CSVGNRNTEAFF. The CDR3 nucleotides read TGCAGCGTCGGAAACAGGAACACTGAAGCTTTCTTT.

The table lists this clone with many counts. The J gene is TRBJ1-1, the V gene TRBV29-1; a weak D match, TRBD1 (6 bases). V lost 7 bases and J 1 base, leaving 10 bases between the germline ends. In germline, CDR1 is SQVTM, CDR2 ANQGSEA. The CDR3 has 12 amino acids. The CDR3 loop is CSGGGSNTEAFF. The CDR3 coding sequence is TGCAGCGGGGGGGGCTCGAACACTGAAGCTTTCTTT.

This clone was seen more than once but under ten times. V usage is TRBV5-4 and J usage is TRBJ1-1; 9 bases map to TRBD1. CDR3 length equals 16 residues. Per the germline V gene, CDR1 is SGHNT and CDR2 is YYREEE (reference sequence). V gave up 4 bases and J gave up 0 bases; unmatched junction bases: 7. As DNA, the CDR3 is TGTGCCAGCAGCCAGGACAGGGGAGACTTGAACACTGAAGCTTTCTTT. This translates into CASSQDRGDLNTEAFF.

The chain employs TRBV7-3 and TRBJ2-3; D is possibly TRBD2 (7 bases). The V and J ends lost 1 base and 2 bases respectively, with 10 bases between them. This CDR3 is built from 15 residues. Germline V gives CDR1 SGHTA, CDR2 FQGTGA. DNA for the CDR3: TGTGCCAGCAGCTTAAGGGGGGGGCACACAGATACGCAGTATTTT. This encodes CASSLRGGHTDTQYF.

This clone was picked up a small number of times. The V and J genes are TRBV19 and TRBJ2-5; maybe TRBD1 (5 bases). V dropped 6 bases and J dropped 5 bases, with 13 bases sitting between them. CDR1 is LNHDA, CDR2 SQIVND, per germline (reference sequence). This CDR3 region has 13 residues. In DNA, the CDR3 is TGTGCCAGTAGCAGGGCTTTGAGGGAGACCCAGTACTTC. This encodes CASSRALRETQYF.

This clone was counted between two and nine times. This chain's CDR3 is CASSPSGGTSYNEQFF. CDR3 in DNA: TGTGCCAGCAGCCCTTCGGGGGGGACCTCCTACAATGAGCAGTTCTTC. The chain combines TRBV9 with TRBJ2-1; 8 bases are shared with TRBD2. The V gene's germline CDR1 is SGDLS and CDR2 YYNGEE. The trim removed 4 bases at V and 0 bases at J, leaving 6 bases unmatched. This CDR3 spans 16 amino acids.

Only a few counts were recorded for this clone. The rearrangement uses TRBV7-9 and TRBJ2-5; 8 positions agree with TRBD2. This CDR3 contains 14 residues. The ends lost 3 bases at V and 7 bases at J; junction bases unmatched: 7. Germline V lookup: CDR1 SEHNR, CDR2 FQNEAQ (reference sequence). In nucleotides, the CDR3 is TGTGCCAGCAGCTTCCAGCGGGGGAGGGGGACCCAGTACTTC. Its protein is CASSFQRGRGTQYF.

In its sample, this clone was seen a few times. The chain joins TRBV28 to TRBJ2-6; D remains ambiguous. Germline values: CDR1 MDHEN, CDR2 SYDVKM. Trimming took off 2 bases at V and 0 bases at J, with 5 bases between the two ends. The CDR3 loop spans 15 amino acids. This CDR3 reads CASSLIASGANVLTF. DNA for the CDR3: TGTGCCAGCAGTTTAATAGCCTCTGGGGCCAACGTCCTGACTTTC.

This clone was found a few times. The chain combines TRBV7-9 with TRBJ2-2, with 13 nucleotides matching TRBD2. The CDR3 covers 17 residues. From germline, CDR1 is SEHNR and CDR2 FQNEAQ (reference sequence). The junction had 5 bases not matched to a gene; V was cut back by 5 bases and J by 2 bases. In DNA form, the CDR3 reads TGTGCCAGCAGCAGACGACTAGCGGGAGGTAACACCGGGGAGCTGTTTTTT. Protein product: CASSRRLAGGNTGELFF.

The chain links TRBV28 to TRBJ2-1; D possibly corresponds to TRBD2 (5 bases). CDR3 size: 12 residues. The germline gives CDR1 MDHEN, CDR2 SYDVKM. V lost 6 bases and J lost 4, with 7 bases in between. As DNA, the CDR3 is TGTGCCAGCAGGACTACTTACAATGAGCAGTTCTTC. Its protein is CASRTTYNEQFF.

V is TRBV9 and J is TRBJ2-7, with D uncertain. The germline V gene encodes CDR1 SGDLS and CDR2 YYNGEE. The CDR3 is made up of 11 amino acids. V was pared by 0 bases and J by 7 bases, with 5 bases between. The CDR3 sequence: CASSVGREQYF. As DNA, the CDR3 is TGTGCCAGCAGCGTAGGCCGGGAGCAGTACTTC. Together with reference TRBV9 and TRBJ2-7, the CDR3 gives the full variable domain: DSGVTQTPKHLITATGQRVTLRCSPRSGDLSVYWYQQSLDQGLQFLIQYYNGEERAKGNILERFSAQQFPDLHSELNLSSLELGDSALYFCASSVGREQYFGPGTRLTVT.

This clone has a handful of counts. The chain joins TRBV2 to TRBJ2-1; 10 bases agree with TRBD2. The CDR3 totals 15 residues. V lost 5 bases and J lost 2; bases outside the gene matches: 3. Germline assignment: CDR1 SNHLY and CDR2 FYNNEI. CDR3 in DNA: TGTGCCAGCAGTAGTAGCGGGGGGACCTACAATGAGCAGTTCTTC. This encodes CASSSSGGTYNEQFF. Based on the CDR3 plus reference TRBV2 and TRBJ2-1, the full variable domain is EPEVTQTPSHQVTQMGQEVILRCVPISNHLYFYWYRQILGQKVEFLVSFYNNEISEKSEIFDDQFSVERPDGSNFTLKIRSTKLEDSAMYFCASSSSGGTYNEQFFGPGTRLTVL.

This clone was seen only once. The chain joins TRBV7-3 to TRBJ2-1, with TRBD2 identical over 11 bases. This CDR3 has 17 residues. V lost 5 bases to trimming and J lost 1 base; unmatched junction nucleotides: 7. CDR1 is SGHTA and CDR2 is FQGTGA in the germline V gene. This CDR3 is CASSKIGTSGSYNEQFF. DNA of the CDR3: TGTGCCAGCAGCAAAATTGGGACTAGCGGTTCCTACAATGAGCAGTTCTTC.

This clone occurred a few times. CDR3 nucleotide sequence: TGTGCCAGCAGTGAATATGAGCGGTATTCTGGCTACACCTTC. Amino acid sequence: CASSEYERYSGYTF. V and J are TRBV25-1 and TRBJ1-2; D gene unclear. The CDR3 loop spans 14 amino acids. Trimming shortened V by 0 bases and J by 7 bases, and 12 bases separated the two germline ends. Germline values: CDR1 MGHDK, CDR2 SYGVNS.

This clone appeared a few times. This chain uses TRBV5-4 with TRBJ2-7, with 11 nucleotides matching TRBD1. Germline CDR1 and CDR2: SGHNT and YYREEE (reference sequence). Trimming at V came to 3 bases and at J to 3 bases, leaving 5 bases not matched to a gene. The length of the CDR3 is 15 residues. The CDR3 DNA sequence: TGTGCCAGCAGCTCAGGGACAGGGGGGCTCTACGAGCAGTACTTC. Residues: CASSSGTGGLYEQYF.

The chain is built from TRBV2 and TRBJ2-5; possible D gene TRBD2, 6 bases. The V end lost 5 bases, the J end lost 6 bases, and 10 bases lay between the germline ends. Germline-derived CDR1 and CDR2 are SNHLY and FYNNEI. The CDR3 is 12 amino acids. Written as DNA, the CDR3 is TGTGCCAGCAGTAGGAGGGATCAGACCCAGTACTTC. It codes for CASSRRDQTQYF.

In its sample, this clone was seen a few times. The CDR3, as DNA: TGTGCCAGCAGCTTAAAGGGGGCCGGCACAGATACGCAGTATTTT. Residues: CASSLKGAGTDTQYF. The chain couples TRBV7-3 to TRBJ2-3; TRBD1 aligns across 7 bases. The trim removed 1 base at V and 1 base at J, leaving 2 bases unmatched. The CDR3 has 15 amino acids. The germline V gene encodes CDR1 SGHTA and CDR2 FQGTGA.

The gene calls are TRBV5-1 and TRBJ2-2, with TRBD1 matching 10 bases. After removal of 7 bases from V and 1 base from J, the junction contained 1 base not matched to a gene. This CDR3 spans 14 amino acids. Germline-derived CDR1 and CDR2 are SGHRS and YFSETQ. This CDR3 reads CASWTGGNTGELFF. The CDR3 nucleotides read TGCGCCAGCTGGACAGGGGGGAACACCGGGGAGCTGTTTTTT.

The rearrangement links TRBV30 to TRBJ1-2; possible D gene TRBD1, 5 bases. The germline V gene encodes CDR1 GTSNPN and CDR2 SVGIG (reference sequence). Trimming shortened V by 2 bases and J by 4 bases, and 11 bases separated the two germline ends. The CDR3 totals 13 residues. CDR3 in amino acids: CAWSLGDGYGYTF. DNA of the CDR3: TGTGCCTGGAGTTTAGGGGATGGCTATGGCTACACCTTC.

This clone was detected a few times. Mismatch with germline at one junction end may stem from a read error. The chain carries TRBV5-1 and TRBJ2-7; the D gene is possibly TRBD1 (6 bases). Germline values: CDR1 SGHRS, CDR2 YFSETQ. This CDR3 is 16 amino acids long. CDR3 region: CASAPTYRVTSSEQYF. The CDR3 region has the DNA TGCGCCAGCGCACCTACCTACAGGGTAACGTCCTCCGAGCAGTACTTC.

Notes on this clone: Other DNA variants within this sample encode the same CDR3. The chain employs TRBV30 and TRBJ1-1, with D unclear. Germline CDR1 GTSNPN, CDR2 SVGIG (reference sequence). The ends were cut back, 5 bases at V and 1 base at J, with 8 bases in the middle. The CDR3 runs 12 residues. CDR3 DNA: TGTGCCTGGGGGCAGCCGAACACTGAAGCTTTCTTT. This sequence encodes CAWGQPNTEAFF.

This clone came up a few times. The CDR3 is CASSPQMNTEAFF. In DNA form, the CDR3 reads TGTGCCAGCAGCCCACAGATGAACACTGAAGCTTTCTTT. This sequence joins TRBV7-2 and TRBJ1-1; D remains ambiguous. The CDR3 is 13 residues long. V lost 5 bases and J lost 0, with 7 bases in between. CDR1 is SGHTA, CDR2 FQGNSA, per germline.